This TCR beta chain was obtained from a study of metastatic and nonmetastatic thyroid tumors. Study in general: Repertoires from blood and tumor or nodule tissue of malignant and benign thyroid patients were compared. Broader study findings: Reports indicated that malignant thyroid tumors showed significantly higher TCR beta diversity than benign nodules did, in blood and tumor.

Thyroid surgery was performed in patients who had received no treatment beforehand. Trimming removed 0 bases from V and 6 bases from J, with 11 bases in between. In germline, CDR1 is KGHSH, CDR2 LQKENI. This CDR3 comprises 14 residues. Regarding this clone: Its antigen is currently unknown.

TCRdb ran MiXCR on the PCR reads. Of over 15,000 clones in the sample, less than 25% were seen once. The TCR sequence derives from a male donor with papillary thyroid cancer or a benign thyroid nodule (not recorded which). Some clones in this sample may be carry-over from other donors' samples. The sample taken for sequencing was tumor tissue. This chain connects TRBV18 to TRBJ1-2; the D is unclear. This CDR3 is CASSPPGRVDGYTF. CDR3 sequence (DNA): TGTGCCAGCTCACCACCGGGAAGGGTAGATGGCTACACCTTC. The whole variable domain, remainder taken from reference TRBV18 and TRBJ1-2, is NAGVMQNPRHLVRRRGQEARLRCSPMKGHSHVYWYRQLPEEGLKFMVYLQKENIIDESGMPKERFSAEFPKEGPSILRIQQVVRGDSAAYFCASSPPGRVDGYTFGSGTRLTVV.